This T cell receptor (beta chain) originates from a study of T cell repertoires in cytomegalovirus infection. General study points: Summed frequency of shared TCR beta families picked out CMV carriers who also had the relevant HLA.

This clonotype occurred a few times. What it recognizes is unknown. Trimming cost V 6 bases and J 6 bases; bases outside gene matches: 9. The CDR3 totals 14 residues. Germline V CDR1 and CDR2: ENHRY, SYGVKD. TCRdb reanalysed the reads using MiXCR and keeps one entry per CDR3 protein. The table lists about 330,000 distinct CDR3 sequences, more than 9% of them singletons, with around 4.5% in the top ten. The specimen sequenced was PBMCs. This sequence was found in a human donor in good health (CMV status not recorded). Some clones in this sample may be carry-over from other donors' samples. The chain has TRBV10-3 and TRBJ2-3; 7 nucleotides match TRBD2. The CDR3 here is CAIRQRVSGDTQYF. The CDR3 DNA sequence: TGTGCCATCAGACAACGGGTTAGCGGGGATACGCAGTATTTT.